The clone carrying this T cell receptor (beta chain) was recorded a few times. Its antigen is still unknown. These data are taken from a study of immune heterogeneity within non-small cell lung tumors. The overall study: In total, the tumors were 4 squamous cell carcinomas, about ten non-squamous carcinomas and 1 not otherwise specified. Whole-study findings and limits: Between individual patients, the high-frequency T-cell receptor beta clonotypes largely differed. Each patient's tumor sites shared recurring identical dominant CDR3 beta clonotypes, and individual sites also carried their own high-frequency clones.

TCR beta CDR3 was amplified by multiplex PCR, first round nine to ten cycles, 32 V and 13 J primers. Each CDR3 protein gets one entry after TCRdb re-called the multiplex PCR reads with MiXCR. The repertoire holds 20,000 to 25,000 distinct CDR3 sequences, with 27% as singletons. The CDR3 totals 16 residues. Trimming left V 0 bases short and J 1 base short, with 11 bases between. CDR1 is SGHDT and CDR2 is YYEEEE in the germline V gene. Genomic DNA from bulk tumor acted as the template, and around 0.55 ug was loaded per sample. Several biopsies were spaced far apart within each primary tumor and obtained as surgery took place. The patients were newly diagnosed with non-small cell lung cancer, had not been treated, and had curative surgery.

The chain links TRBV5-6 to TRBJ1-5, with D perhaps TRBD1 (5 bases). The source of this sequence is a man aged 40-50 years with non-small cell lung cancer. The sequenced sample was lung tumor tissue. The CDR3 region is CASSLGGLESNQPQHF. As DNA, the CDR3 is TGTGCCAGCAGCTTGGGGGGGTTGGAGAGCAATCAGCCCCAGCATTTT.